What follows describes a single TCR beta chain. Its specificity is not known. This specimen comes from a study of cytomegalovirus exposure and HLA in healthy donors. Study at large: HLA-typed donors were the source of approximately 88 million unique TCRs, which an early data release held. The study's findings and limits: Presence/absence analyses treated sequencing depth as roughly uniform across donors.

With 60 Vbeta and 13 Jbeta primers, the PCR was carried out. The protocol was immunoSEQ multiplex PCR, while the TCRdb copy is restricted to in-frame clones and leaves out a portion. The sample has some 110,000 clones, approximately 80% seen once. Losses at the gene ends were 5 bases for V and 5 bases for J; bases not matched to a gene: 8. In germline, CDR1 is SGHNT, CDR2 YYREEE (reference sequence). The CDR3 is made up of 15 amino acids. Specimen: PBMCs. The V and J genes are TRBV5-4 and TRBJ2-2; the match to TRBD1 covers 8 bases. The sequence was obtained from a man aged 45-65 years in good health and CMV-seronegative. The CDR3: CASSAGTGKTGELFF. The CDR3 DNA follows: TGTGCCAGCAGTGCCGGGACAGGAAAAACCGGGGAGCTGTTTTTT.